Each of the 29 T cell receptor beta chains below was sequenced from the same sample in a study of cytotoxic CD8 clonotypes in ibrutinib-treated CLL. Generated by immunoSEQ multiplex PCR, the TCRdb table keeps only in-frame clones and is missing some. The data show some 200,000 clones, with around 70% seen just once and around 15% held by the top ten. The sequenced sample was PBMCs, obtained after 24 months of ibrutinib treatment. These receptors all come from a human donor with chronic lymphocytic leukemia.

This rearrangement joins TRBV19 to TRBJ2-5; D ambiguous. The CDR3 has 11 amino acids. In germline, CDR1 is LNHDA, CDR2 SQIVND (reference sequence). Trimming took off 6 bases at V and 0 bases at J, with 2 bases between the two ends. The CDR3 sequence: CASRNQETQYF. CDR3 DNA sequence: TGTGCCAGTAGGAACCAAGAGACCCAGTACTTC.

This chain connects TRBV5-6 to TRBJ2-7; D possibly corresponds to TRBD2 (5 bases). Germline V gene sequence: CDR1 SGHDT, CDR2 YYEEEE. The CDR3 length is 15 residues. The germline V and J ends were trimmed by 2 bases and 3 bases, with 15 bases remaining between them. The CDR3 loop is CASSFYLIGGYEQYF. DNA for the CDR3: TGTGCCAGCAGCTTCTACTTGATAGGAGGCTACGAGCAGTACTTC.

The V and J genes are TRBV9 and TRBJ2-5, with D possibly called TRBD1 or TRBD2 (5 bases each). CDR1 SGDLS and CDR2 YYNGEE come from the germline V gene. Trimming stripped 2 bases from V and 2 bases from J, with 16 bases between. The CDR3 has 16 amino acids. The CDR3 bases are TGTGCCAGCAGCGTGGGTGAGGGGCGTGGGCAAGAGACCCAGTACTTC. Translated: CASSVGEGRGQETQYF.

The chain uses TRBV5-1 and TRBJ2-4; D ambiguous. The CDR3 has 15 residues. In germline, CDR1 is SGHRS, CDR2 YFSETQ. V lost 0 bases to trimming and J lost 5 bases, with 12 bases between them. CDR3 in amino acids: CASSLGAVEQNIQYF. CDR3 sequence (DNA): TGCGCCAGCAGCTTGGGGGCAGTCGAGCAAAACATTCAGTACTTC.

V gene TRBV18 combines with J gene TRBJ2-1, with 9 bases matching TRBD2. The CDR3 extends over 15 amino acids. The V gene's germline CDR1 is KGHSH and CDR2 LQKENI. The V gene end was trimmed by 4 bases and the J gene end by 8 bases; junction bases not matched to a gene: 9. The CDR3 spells CASSRGAGGLDEQFF. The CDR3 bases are TGTGCCAGCTCACGAGGAGCGGGAGGTCTCGATGAGCAGTTCTTC.

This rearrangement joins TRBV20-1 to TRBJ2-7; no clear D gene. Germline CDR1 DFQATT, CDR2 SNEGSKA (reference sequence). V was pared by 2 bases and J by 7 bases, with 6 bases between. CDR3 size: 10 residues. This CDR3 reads CSARPREQYF. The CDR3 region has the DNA TGCAGTGCTAGACCGCGGGAGCAGTACTTC.

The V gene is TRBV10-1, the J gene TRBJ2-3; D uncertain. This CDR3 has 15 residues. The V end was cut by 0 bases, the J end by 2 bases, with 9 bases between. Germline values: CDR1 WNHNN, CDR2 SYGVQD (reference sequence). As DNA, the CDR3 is TGCGCCAGCAGTGAGTCCTTGGTAAACACAGATACGCAGTATTTT. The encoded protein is CASSESLVNTDTQYF.

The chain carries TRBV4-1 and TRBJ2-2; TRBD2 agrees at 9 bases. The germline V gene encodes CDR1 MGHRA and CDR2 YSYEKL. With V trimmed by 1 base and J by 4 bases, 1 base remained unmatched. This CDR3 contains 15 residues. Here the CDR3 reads CASSQVAGVTGELFF. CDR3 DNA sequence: TGCGCCAGCAGCCAAGTAGCGGGAGTCACCGGGGAGCTGTTTTTT.

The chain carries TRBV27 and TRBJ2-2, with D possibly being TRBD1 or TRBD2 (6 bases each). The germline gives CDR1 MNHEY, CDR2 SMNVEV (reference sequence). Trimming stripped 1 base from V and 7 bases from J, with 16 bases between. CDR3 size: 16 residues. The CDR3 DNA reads TGTGCCAGCAGTTTATTGTCACGACTAGGGGGCGGGGAGCTGTTTTTT. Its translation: CASSLLSRLGGGELFF.

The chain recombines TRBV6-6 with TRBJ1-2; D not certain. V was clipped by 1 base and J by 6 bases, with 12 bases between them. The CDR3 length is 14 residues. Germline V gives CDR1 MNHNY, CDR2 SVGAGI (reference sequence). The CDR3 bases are TGTGCCAGCAGTTACTTCCCGCGAGTGGATGGCTACACCTTC. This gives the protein CASSYFPRVDGYTF.

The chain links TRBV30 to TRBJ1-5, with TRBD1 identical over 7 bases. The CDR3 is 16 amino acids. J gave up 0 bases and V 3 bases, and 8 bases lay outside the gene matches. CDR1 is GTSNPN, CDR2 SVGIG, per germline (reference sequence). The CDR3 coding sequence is TGTGCCTGGAGGCGGGGAGGGGGCTCTAGCAATCAGCCCCAGCATTTT. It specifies CAWRRGGGSSNQPQHF.

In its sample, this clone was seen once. CDR3 in amino acids: CASSTTGLYF. The CDR3 nucleotides read TGTGCCAGCAGTACTACAGGGCTGTACTTC. V gene TRBV6-5 combines with J gene TRBJ2-7; D is possibly TRBD1 (6 bases). The CDR3 has 10 residues. CDR1 MNHEY and CDR2 SVGAGI come from the germline V gene. Trimming stripped 5 bases from V and 12 bases from J, with 11 bases between.

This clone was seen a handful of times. The CDR3 bases are TGTGCCATCAGACGGGACAGGGGACAGCCCCAGCATTTT. Its translation is CAIRRDRGQPQHF. This chain uses TRBV10-3 with TRBJ1-5; 10 bases map to TRBD1. V gave up 6 bases and J gave up 7 bases; unmatched junction bases: 3. CDR3 length equals 13 residues. Germline V gives CDR1 ENHRY, CDR2 SYGVKD.

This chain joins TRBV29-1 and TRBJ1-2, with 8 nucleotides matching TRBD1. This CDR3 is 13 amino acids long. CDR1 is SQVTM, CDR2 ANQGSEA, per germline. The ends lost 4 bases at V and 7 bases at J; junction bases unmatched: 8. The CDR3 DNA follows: TGCAGCGTTGGGGGCAGGGGGCGAGGTGGCTACACCTTC. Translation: CSVGGRGRGGYTF.

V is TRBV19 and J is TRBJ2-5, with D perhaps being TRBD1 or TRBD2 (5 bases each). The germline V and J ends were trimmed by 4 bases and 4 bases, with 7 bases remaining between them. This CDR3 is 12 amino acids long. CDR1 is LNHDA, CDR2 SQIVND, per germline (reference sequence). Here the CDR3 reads CASSKGRETQYF. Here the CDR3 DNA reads TGTGCCAGTAGTAAGGGACGAGAGACCCAGTACTTC.

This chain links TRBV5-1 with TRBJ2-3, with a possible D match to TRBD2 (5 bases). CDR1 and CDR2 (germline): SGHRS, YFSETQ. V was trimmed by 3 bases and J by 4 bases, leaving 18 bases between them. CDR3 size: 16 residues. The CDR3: CASSSLELGLSDTQYF. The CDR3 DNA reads TGCGCCAGCAGCTCCCTGGAACTAGGTTTGTCAGATACGCAGTATTTT. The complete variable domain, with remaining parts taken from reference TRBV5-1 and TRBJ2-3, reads KAGVTQTPRYLIKTRGQQVTLSCSPISGHRSVSWYQQTPGQGLQFLFEYFSETQRNKGNFPGRFSGRQFSNSRSEMNVSTLELGDSALYLCASSSLELGLSDTQYFGPGTRLTVL.

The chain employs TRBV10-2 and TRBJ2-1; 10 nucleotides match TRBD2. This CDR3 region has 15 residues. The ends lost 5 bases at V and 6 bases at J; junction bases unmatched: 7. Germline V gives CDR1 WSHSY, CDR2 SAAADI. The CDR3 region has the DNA TGCGCCAGCAGTTACGGACTAGCGGAATCCAATGAGCAGTTCTTC. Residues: CASSYGLAESNEQFF.

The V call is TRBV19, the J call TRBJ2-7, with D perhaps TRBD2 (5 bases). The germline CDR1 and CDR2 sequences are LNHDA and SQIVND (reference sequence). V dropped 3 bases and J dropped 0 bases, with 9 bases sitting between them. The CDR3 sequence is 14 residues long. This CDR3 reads CASSITGVSYEQYF. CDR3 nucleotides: TGTGCCAGTAGTATTACCGGGGTCTCCTACGAGCAGTACTTC.

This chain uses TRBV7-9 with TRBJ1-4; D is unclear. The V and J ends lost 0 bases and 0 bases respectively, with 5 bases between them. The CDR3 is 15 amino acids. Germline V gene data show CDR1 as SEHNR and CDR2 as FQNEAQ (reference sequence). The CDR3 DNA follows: TGTGCCAGCAGCTTAGCTGGTGCAACTAATGAAAAACTGTTTTTT. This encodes CASSLAGATNEKLFF.

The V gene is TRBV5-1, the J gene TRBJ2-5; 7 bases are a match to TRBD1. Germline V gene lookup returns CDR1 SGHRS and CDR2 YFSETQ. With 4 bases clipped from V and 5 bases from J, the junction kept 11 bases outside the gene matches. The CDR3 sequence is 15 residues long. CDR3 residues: CASSVQGTREETQYF. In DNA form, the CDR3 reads TGCGCCAGCAGCGTACAGGGGACGAGGGAGGAGACCCAGTACTTC.

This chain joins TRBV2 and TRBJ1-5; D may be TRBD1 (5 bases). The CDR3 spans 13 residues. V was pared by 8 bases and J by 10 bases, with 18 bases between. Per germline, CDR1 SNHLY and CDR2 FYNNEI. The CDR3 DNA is TGTGCCAGCCATGACAGCCGGAGTGATCCCCAGCATTTT. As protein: CASHDSRSDPQHF.

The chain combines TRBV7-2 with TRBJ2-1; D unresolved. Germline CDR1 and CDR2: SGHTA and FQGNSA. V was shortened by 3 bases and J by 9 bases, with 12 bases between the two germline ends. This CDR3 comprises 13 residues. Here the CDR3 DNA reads TGTGCCAGCAGCTTTTTCGGAAGGCGTGAGCAGTTCTTC. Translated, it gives CASSFFGRREQFF. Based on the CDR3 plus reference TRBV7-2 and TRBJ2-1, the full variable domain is GAGVSQSPSNKVTEKGKDVELRCDPISGHTALYWYRQSLGQGLEFLIYFQGNSAPDKSGLPSDRFSAERTGGSVSTLTIQRTQQEDSAVYLCASSFFGRREQFFGPGTRLTVL.

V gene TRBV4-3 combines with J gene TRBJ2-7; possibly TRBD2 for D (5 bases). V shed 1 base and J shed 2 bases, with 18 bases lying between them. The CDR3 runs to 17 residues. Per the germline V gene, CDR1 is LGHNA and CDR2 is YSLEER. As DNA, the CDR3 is TGCGCCAGCAGCCAAGTGTTCATCCACGGGAATACCTACGAGCAGTACTTC. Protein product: CASSQVFIHGNTYEQYF.

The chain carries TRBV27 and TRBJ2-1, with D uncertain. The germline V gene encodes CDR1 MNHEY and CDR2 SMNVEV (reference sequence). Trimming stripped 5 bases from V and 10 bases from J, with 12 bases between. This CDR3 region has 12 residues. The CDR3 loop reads CASSQSSREQFF. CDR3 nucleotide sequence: TGTGCCAGCAGTCAGTCTTCCAGAGAGCAGTTCTTC.

The CDR3 coding sequence is TGTGCCAGCATCCCGGCGGGGAGCAATCAGCCCCAGCATTTT. Translated, it gives CASIPAGSNQPQHF. This chain joins TRBV6-1 and TRBJ1-5; D gene unclear. There are 14 residues in the CDR3. The germline CDR1 and CDR2 sequences are MNHNS and SASEGT. Trimming took off 7 bases at V and 1 base at J, with 11 bases between the two ends.

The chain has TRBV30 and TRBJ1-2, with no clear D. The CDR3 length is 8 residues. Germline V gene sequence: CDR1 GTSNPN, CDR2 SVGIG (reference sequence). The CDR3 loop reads CSLWGYTF. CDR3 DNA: TGTTCACTTTGGGGCTACACCTTC.

Here the CDR3 reads CASSVAPDTYEQYF. CDR3 in DNA: TGTGCCAGCAGCGTAGCCCCAGATACCTACGAGCAGTACTTC. The chain is built from TRBV9 and TRBJ2-7; no reliable D call. Germline assignment: CDR1 SGDLS and CDR2 YYNGEE. The V gene lost 0 bases and the J gene lost 2 bases, with 9 bases spanning the gap. The CDR3 totals 14 residues.

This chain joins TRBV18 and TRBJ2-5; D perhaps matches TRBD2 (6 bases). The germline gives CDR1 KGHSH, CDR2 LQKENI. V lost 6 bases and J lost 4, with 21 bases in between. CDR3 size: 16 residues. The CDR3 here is CASSPSGGTPPETQYF. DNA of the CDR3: TGTGCCAGCTCGCCGTCTGGCGGGACGCCCCCAGAGACCCAGTACTTC. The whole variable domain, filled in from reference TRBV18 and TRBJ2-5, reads NAGVMQNPRHLVRRRGQEARLRCSPMKGHSHVYWYRQLPEEGLKFMVYLQKENIIDESGMPKERFSAEFPKEGPSILRIQQVVRGDSAAYFCASSPSGGTPPETQYFGPGTRLLVL.

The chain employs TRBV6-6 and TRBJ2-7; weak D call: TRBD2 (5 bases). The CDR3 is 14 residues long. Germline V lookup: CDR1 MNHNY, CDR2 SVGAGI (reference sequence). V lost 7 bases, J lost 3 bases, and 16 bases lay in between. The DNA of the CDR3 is TGTGCCAGCAACGATCAGGCGGGTTTCTACGAGCAGTACTTC. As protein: CASNDQAGFYEQYF.